This T cell receptor (beta chain) was observed in a study of T cells in Graves' hyperthyroidism and ophthalmopathy. CDR1 is SGHAT, CDR2 FQNNGV, per germline. The CDR3 is made up of 12 amino acids. V dropped 8 bases and J dropped 3 bases, with 9 bases sitting between them. TCR beta CDR3 regions were amplified from RNA transcripts. HTBI primers were used for first-round RT-PCR of the TCR CDR3. TCRdb called the multiplex PCR reads again in MiXCR, with one record for every CDR3 protein. The data contain around 520,000 distinct CDR3 sequences, 14% of them singletons. Whole-study results and caveats: Appearing also in blood were most of the thyroid clonotypes expanded above 0.001.

Patients were excluded because of uncontrolled infection, other autoimmune disease, pregnancy or lactation. Used for diagnoses were clinical symptoms, serum thyroxine and TRAb, thyroid ultrasound and orbital computed tomography. This clonotype has ten or more counts. Antigen: not known. The rearrangement links TRBV11-2 to TRBJ2-3, with D perhaps TRBD2 (5 bases). This receptor was identified in a woman aged 35 to 49 with Graves' hyperthyroidism. Sequenced material: blood. The CDR3, as DNA: TGTGCCAGCGGAGGACTTACAGATACGCAGTATTTT. Its protein product is CASGGLTDTQYF.